This T cell receptor (beta chain) comes out of a study of blood T cell repertoires in COVID-19. V was trimmed by 8 bases and J by 4 bases, leaving 11 bases between them. Germline V gene sequence: CDR1 SGHTA, CDR2 FQGNSA. This CDR3 has 12 residues. Clones were sequenced by immunoSEQ multiplex PCR, and TCRdb holds only the in-frame ones, with some missing. The table includes some 180,000 clones, around 75% detected once. V usage is TRBV7-2 and J usage is TRBJ1-1, with TRBD1 as a possible D gene (5 bases). The receptor was derived from a woman aged 40 to 50 with COVID-19, enrolled during active disease. The sequenced sample consisted of peripheral blood. The CDR3 reads CASGRRGTEAFF. CDR3 nucleotide sequence: TGTGCCAGCGGACGGAGGGGCACTGAAGCTTTCTTT.